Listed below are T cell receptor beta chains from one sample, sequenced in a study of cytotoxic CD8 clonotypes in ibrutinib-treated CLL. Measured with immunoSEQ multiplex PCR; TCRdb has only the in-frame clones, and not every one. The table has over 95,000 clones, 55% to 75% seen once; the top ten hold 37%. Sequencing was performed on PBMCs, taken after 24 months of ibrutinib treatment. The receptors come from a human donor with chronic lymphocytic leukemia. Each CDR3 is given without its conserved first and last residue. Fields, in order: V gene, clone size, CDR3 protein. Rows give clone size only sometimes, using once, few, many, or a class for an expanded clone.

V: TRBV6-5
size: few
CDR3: VGDRGDTEAF

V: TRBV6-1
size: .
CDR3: ASSEEGIVRKPLNEQF

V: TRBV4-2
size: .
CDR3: ASSLDWDRVDQPQH

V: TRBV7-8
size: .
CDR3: ASTRTGANSPLH

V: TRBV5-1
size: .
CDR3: ASSFSGGAQETQY

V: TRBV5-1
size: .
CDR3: ASGPGSTDTQY

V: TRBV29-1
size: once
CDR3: SARPTGYAYEQY

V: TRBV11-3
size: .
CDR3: ASSLVAGAGNTIY

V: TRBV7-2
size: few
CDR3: ASSLDGQNYGYT

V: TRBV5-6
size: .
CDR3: ASSLGGFAYNSPLH

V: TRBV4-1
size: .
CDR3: ASSQRLGIEQY

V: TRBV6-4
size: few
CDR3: ASSERYTADTQY

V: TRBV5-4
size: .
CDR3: ASSASGSYNEQF

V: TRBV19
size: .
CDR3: ASSGRVQDTQY

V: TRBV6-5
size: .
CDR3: ASSYLNTGELF

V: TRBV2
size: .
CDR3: ASRLDRDRVYEQY

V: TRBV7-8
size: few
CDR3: ASSRSPYEQY

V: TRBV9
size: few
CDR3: ASSSSSGRRDTQY

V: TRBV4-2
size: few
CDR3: ASREGDSPLH

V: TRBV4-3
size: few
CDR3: ASSQHGGAGETQY

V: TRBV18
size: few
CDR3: ASSLQLTSGGQQETQY

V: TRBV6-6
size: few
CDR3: ASAGPYEQY

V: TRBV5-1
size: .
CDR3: ASSGSSGHAGELF

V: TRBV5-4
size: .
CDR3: ASSWADRSYEQY

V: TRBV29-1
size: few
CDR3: SVEDVAKGGGTSPGNTIY